These 15 T cell receptor beta chains originate from one sample sequenced in a study of neurological immune-mediated disorders. Via MiXCR, TCRdb re-called the 5' RACE reads, giving one row per CDR3 protein. The sample lists roughly 57,000 distinct CDR3 sequences; roughly 8.8% were seen once. Time point here: longitudinal time-point 3. The source material was PBMCs. The receptors originated from a woman aged 40 to 50 in good health.

This clonotype was seen at least ten times. The chain combines TRBV6-5 with TRBJ2-5; 12 bases align to TRBD2. The J segment lost 5 bases and the V segment lost 4 bases, leaving 8 bases of the junction unmatched. CDR3 size: 16 residues. CDR1 is MNHEY, CDR2 SVGAGI, per germline. CDR3 sequence: CASSLTSGSSLETQYF. CDR3 nucleotide sequence: TGTGCCAGCAGTTTGACTAGCGGGAGTTCCTTGGAGACCCAGTACTTC.

This clonotype came up many times. CDR3 sequence: CASSEGGSKAETQYF. In DNA form, the CDR3 reads TGTGCCAGCAGTGAGGGGGGTAGCAAGGCCGAGACCCAGTACTTC. This sequence joins TRBV7-2 and TRBJ2-5, with D perhaps assigned TRBD1 or TRBD2 (6 bases each). Per the germline V gene, CDR1 is SGHTA and CDR2 is FQGNSA. Trimming removed 6 bases at V and 5 bases at J, with 19 bases between. This CDR3 region has 15 residues.

This clonotype appeared many times. The chain recombines TRBV24-1 with TRBJ1-5, with 7 nucleotides matching TRBD1. CDR1 and CDR2 from the germline V gene are KGHDR and SFDVKD. V was pared by 5 bases and J by 2 bases, with 8 bases of the junction left unmatched. CDR3 length: 16 residues. The CDR3 loop reads CATSGPTGVGNQPQHF. The CDR3 nucleotides read TGTGCCACCAGTGGGCCTACAGGGGTGGGCAATCAGCCCCAGCATTTT.

By sample share, this clonotype is medium-sized. The V gene is TRBV12-3 or TRBV12-4, the J gene TRBJ2-1; D is unresolved. The CDR3 has 13 residues. V shed 5 bases and J shed 7 bases, with 12 bases lying between them. This chain's CDR3 is CASSPVSVNEQFF. CDR3 DNA: TGTGCCAGCAGTCCCGTTTCCGTGAATGAGCAGTTCTTC.

This clonotype appeared many times. The CDR3 sequence: CASSSQQGEETQYF. CDR3 DNA: TGTGCCAGCAGTTCCCAACAGGGGGAAGAGACCCAGTACTTC. The rearrangement joins TRBV6-5 to TRBJ2-5, with 8 bases aligning to TRBD1. The CDR3 is 14 amino acids. V was pared by 4 bases and J by 3 bases, with 4 bases of the junction left unmatched. The germline V gene has CDR1 MNHEY and CDR2 SVGAGI.

Ten or more counts support this clonotype. This rearrangement joins TRBV7-9 to TRBJ2-1, with D unresolved. Trimming stripped 2 bases from V and 8 bases from J, with 13 bases between. The CDR3 sequence is 14 residues long. Germline-derived CDR1 and CDR2 are SEHNR and FQNEAQ (reference sequence). This CDR3 is CASSLRFRLDEQFF. Here the CDR3 DNA reads TGTGCCAGCAGCTTAAGGTTTCGGCTTGATGAGCAGTTCTTC.

This clonotype was picked up many times. The V gene is TRBV11-3, the J gene TRBJ2-2; D is perhaps TRBD1 or TRBD2 (5 bases each). The CDR3 is 15 residues long. The germline V gene has CDR1 SGHNT and CDR2 YENEEA. V gave up 2 bases and J gave up 4 bases, with 11 bases separating them. CDR3 bases: TGTGCCAGCAGCTTACTGGGGGAACCCACCGGGGAGCTGTTTTTT. This sequence encodes CASSLLGEPTGELFF.

This clonotype was seen repeatedly, ten times or more. The chain employs TRBV7-3 and TRBJ2-1, with 14 bases lining up with TRBD2. After removal of 0 bases from V and 10 bases from J, the junction contained 8 bases not matched to a gene. The length of the CDR3 is 17 residues. From germline, CDR1 is SGHTA and CDR2 FQGTGA. The DNA for the CDR3 is TGTGCCAGCAGCTTAACGGGGACTAGCGGGGGCTACGGGGAGCAGTTCTTC. As protein: CASSLTGTSGGYGEQFF.

This clonotype was counted at least ten times. J is TRBJ2-1 and V is TRBV15, with 8 nucleotides matching TRBD2. The J segment lost 8 bases and the V segment lost 0 bases, leaving 6 bases of the junction unmatched. Germline-derived CDR1 and CDR2 are LNHNV and YYDKDF (reference sequence). CDR3 size: 15 residues. The CDR3 DNA follows: TGTGCCACCAGCAGAGATCAGCGGGAGTCCGATGAGCAGTTCTTC. This translates into CATSRDQRESDEQFF.

This clonotype was seen repeatedly, ten times or more. The J gene is TRBJ1-1, the V gene TRBV25-1; D unclear. Trimming shortened V by 5 bases and J by 4 bases, and 14 bases separated the two germline ends. Per germline, CDR1 MGHDK and CDR2 SYGVNS. The CDR3 totals 14 residues. CDR3 DNA sequence: TGTGCCAGCAGTCCTGACATCCTTGGCACTGAAGCTTTCTTT. It encodes CASSPDILGTEAFF. Full variable domain (missing parts from reference TRBV25-1 and TRBJ1-1): EADIYQTPRYLVIGTGKKITLECSQTMGHDKMYWYQQDPGMELHLIHYSYGVNSTEKGDLSSESTVSRIRTEHFPLTLESARPSHTSQYLCASSPDILGTEAFFGQGTRLTVV.

At least ten counts were recorded for this clonotype. CDR3 loop: CASSSWTSGDDNEQFF. The CDR3 bases are TGTGCCAGCAGTTCCTGGACTAGCGGGGATGACAATGAGCAGTTCTTC. The rearrangement uses TRBV27 and TRBJ2-1; 12 nucleotides match TRBD2. CDR1 and CDR2 from the germline V gene are MNHEY and SMNVEV (reference sequence). Trimming took 4 bases from V and 5 from J; bases not matched to a gene: 6. CDR3 length: 16 residues.

This clonotype was observed many times. CDR3 nucleotides: TGTGCCAGCAGCCCGGTAGGGGCGGGACGAAACAATGAGCAGTTCTTC. This codes for CASSPVGAGRNNEQFF. The gene calls are TRBV6-5 and TRBJ2-1, with D possibly matching TRBD2 (6 bases). Trimming stripped 6 bases from V and 5 bases from J, with 20 bases between. The CDR3 loop spans 16 amino acids. Germline CDR1 is MNHEY and CDR2 is SVGAGI.

This clonotype was detected a few times. The J gene is TRBJ2-1, the V gene TRBV12-3 or TRBV12-4, with TRBD2 matching over 10 bases. V was pared by 2 bases and J by 6 bases, with 25 bases of the junction left unmatched. The CDR3 extends over 22 amino acids. The CDR3 region is CASSLFLRGGLAVIDRGNEQFF. CDR3 DNA: TGTGCCAGCAGTTTATTTTTAAGGGGCGGACTAGCGGTTATAGACCGGGGCAATGAGCAGTTCTTC.

This clonotype was seen many times. The chain uses TRBV20-1 and TRBJ2-7; 8 nucleotides agree with TRBD1. With V trimmed by 2 bases and J by 6 bases, 12 bases remained unmatched. The CDR3 length is 15 residues. The germline V gene encodes CDR1 DFQATT and CDR2 SNEGSKA (reference sequence). The CDR3 DNA follows: TGCAGTGCTAGATCAAACGACAGGGGAACCGCCGAGCAGTACTTC. Translating gives CSARSNDRGTAEQYF.

This clonotype came up many times. This chain connects TRBV10-3 to TRBJ2-3; D is possibly TRBD2 (6 bases). Germline V CDR1 and CDR2: ENHRY, SYGVKD. V was pared by 3 bases and J by 4 bases, with 11 bases between. The CDR3 runs to 14 residues. CDR3 sequence (DNA): TGTGCCATCAGTGATTCCTCGGGGGCAGATACGCAGTATTTT. It codes for CAISDSSGADTQYF.